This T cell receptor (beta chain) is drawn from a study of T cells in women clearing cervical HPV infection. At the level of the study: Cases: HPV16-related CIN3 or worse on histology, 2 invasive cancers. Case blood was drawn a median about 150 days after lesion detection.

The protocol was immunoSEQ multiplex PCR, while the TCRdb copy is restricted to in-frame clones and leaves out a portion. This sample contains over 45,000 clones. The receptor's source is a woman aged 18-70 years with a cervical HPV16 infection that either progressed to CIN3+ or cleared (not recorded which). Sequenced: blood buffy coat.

CDR3 DNA (partial): TGCGCCAGCAGCGCTTTTCAGGGTACCGGGGAG. It is translated as CASSAFQGTGE. The complete CDR3 protein is CASSAFQGTGELFF. The chain has TRBV10-1 and TRBJ2-2, with TRBD1 as a possible D gene (5 bases). Read sequence stops 3 residues before the CDR3 end, and the germline J gene provides the missing end. The V and J ends lost 6 bases and 5 bases respectively, with 13 bases between them. Germline CDR1 WNHNN, CDR2 SYGVQD (reference sequence). This CDR3 is 14 amino acids long.